These T cell receptor beta chains were read from a single sample in a study of high-grade serous ovarian cancer treatment subgroups. TCRdb keeps only in-frame clones here, not all; method: immunoSEQ multiplex PCR. The sample carries about 4,400 clones, roughly three quarters recorded once. Sequencing was carried out using tumor tissue. Every receptor here comes from a human donor with high-grade serous ovarian cancer. CDR3s include the opening cysteine and the closing phenylalanine or tryptophan. Each record gives: clone size, D gene, V gene, J gene, CDR3 protein, CDR3 DNA. D genes are given only for firm matches. Clone size is shown for a subset of rows, as once, few, many or a class of expanded clone.

size: -; D: TRBD1; V: TRBV14; J: TRBJ2-1; CDR3: CASSQSRTGAFF; DNA: TGTGCCAGCAGCCAAAGTCGGACAGGCGCGTTCTTC
size: -; D: TRBD1; V: TRBV5-4; J: TRBJ2-1; CDR3: CASSFTGTGYNEQFF; DNA: TGTGCCAGCAGCTTCACCGGGACAGGTTACAATGAGCAGTTCTTC
size: -; D: TRBD1; V: TRBV5-4; J: TRBJ1-2; CDR3: CASSRDRFLNGYTF; DNA: TGTGCCAGCAGCAGGGACAGGTTCCTTAATGGCTACACCTTC
size: few; D: -; V: TRBV5-6; J: TRBJ1-6; CDR3: CASSKGAGSSPLHF; DNA: TGTGCCAGCAGCAAAGGGGCGGGGAGCTCACCCCTCCACTTT
size: -; D: TRBD2; V: TRBV11-3; J: TRBJ2-2; CDR3: CASSFSGGATGELFF; DNA: TGTGCCAGCAGCTTTAGCGGGGGGGCGACCGGGGAGCTGTTTTTT
size: -; D: -; V: TRBV18; J: TRBJ2-5; CDR3: CASSPQPGLAETQYF; DNA: TGTGCCAGCTCACCACAGCCAGGGCTTGCGGAGACCCAGTACTTC
size: -; D: TRBD2; V: TRBV30; J: TRBJ2-5; CDR3: CAWRYPGGFQETQYF; DNA: TGTGCCTGGCGATACCCGGGGGGTTTCCAAGAGACCCAGTACTTC
size: few; D: -; V: TRBV7-2; J: TRBJ1-6; CDR3: CASSPEGRSSPLHF; DNA: TGTGCCAGCAGCCCAGAGGGAAGAAGTTCACCCCTCCACTTT
size: -; D: -; V: TRBV7-2; J: TRBJ1-3; CDR3: CASTGGDGGNTIYF; DNA: TGTGCCAGCACCGGGGGCGATGGTGGAAACACCATATATTTT
size: -; D: TRBD1; V: TRBV6-6; J: TRBJ1-1; CDR3: CASSLGQGATEAFF; DNA: TGTGCCAGCAGTCTGGGACAGGGGGCCACTGAAGCTTTCTTT
size: -; D: TRBD1; V: TRBV6-5; J: TRBJ1-1; CDR3: CASSYSGGGRTEAFF; DNA: TGTGCCAGCAGTTACTCCGGAGGGGGCCGGACTGAAGCTTTCTTT
size: -; D: -; V: TRBV11-2; J: TRBJ2-3; CDR3: CASSSSGTDTQYF; DNA: TGTGCCAGCAGCTCCTCCGGGACAGATACGCAGTATTTT
size: -; D: -; V: TRBV5-1; J: TRBJ2-3; CDR3: CASSNSGPGTDTQYF; DNA: TGCGCCAGCAGCAATAGCGGTCCTGGCACAGATACGCAGTATTTT
size: -; D: -; V: TRBV7-2; J: TRBJ2-1; CDR3: CASSSQGGGSNEQFF; DNA: TGTGCCAGCAGCTCGCAGGGGGGCGGGAGCAATGAGCAGTTCTTC
size: -; D: -; V: TRBV4-2; J: TRBJ1-5; CDR3: CASSQDWAFSNQPQHF; DNA: TGTGCCAGCAGCCAAGATTGGGCCTTTAGCAATCAGCCCCAGCATTTT
size: -; D: TRBD2; V: TRBV4-2; J: TRBJ2-4; CDR3: CASSQDLGGGWTKNIQYF; DNA: TGTGCCAGCAGCCAAGATCTCGGGGGGGGGTGGACCAAAAACATTCAGTACTTC
size: -; D: -; V: TRBV5-4; J: TRBJ2-5; CDR3: CASRGVPQETQYF; DNA: TGTGCCAGCAGGGGCGTTCCACAAGAGACCCAGTACTTC
size: -; D: -; V: TRBV16; J: TRBJ1-2; CDR3: CASSQRLWGYTF; DNA: TGTGCCAGCAGCCAAAGACTTTGGGGCTACACCTTC